Listed here are 20 T cell receptor beta chains from one sample, sequenced in a study of post-analysis software for immune sequencing data. Study outcomes and limitations: Higher frequency in patients than in controls was seen for about five TRBV segments, with TRBV5-6, TRBV5-1 and TRBV20-1 among them.

Their antigen targets remain unknown. The TCR beta cDNA libraries contained unique molecular identifiers. TCRdb reanalysed the PCR reads using MiXCR and keeps one entry per CDR3 protein. The data show approximately 250,000 distinct CDR3 sequences, less than 40% seen once. Sequencing was done on a sample of blood. The receptors here all came from a girl aged 5-17 years with multiple sclerosis.

This clonotype was detected ten times or more. The genes are TRBV12-3 or TRBV12-4 and TRBJ2-5; 9 positions agree with TRBD2. V lost 7 bases, J lost 5 bases, and 8 bases stayed unmatched. The CDR3 runs 14 residues. The CDR3 sequence is CASTGGLAGETQYF. For the CDR3, the DNA is TGTGCCAGCACAGGGGGACTAGCCGGGGAGACCCAGTACTTC.

The rearrangement uses TRBV6-1 and TRBJ1-1, with 9 bases identical to TRBD1. Germline V CDR1 and CDR2: MNHNS, SASEGT. This CDR3 has 13 residues. Germline trimming cut 4 bases from V and 6 bases from J; bases unmatched to any gene: 3. CDR3 sequence: CASSGYRGPEAFF. As DNA, the CDR3 is TGTGCCAGCAGTGGATACAGGGGGCCTGAAGCTTTCTTT.

This clonotype was seen a few times. J is TRBJ2-3 and V is TRBV20-1; 10 nucleotides agree with TRBD2. Germline trimming cut 6 bases from V and 1 base from J; bases unmatched to any gene: 10. The CDR3 is 16 amino acids. Germline V gene data show CDR1 as DFQATT and CDR2 as SNEGSKA (reference sequence). The CDR3 loop reads CSAPTGLAGGTDTQYF. The CDR3 DNA sequence: TGCAGTGCGCCCACGGGGCTAGCGGGGGGCACAGATACGCAGTATTTT.

This clonotype occurred many times. V and J are TRBV7-6 and TRBJ2-3; 14 bases fit TRBD2. Trimming cost V 3 bases and J 6 bases; bases outside gene matches: 11. The germline V gene encodes CDR1 SGHVS and CDR2 FNYEAQ. The CDR3 is 18 amino acids. The CDR3 here is CASSFGPLRTSGGDTQYF. CDR3 DNA: TGTGCCAGCAGCTTTGGCCCCCTTCGGACTAGCGGGGGGGATACGCAGTATTTT.

The chain has TRBV10-3 and TRBJ1-2; D gene unclear. Trimming removed 3 bases at V and 8 bases at J, with 10 bases between. The CDR3 contains 12 residues. CDR1 is ENHRY, CDR2 SYGVKD, per germline. For the CDR3, the DNA is TGTGCCATCAGTGACTCGGATGAGGGCTACACCTTC. It yields the protein CAISDSDEGYTF.

The chain combines TRBV20-1 with TRBJ1-5; TRBD1 is a possible D gene (6 bases). Trimming removed 1 base from V and 3 bases from J, with 16 bases in between. In germline, CDR1 is DFQATT, CDR2 SNEGSKA (reference sequence). The CDR3 covers 16 residues. CDR3 protein: CSARVQPGQPNQPQHF. The CDR3 DNA reads TGCAGTGCTAGAGTTCAACCGGGACAACCCAATCAGCCCCAGCATTTT.

This clonotype was detected ten times or more. This chain uses TRBV5-1 with TRBJ1-5; D is uncertain. This CDR3 comprises 13 residues. Per the germline V gene, CDR1 is SGHRS and CDR2 is YFSETQ. Trimming pared 4 bases from V and 4 bases from J, leaving 9 bases between. The CDR3 nucleotides are TGCGCCAGCAGCACGGGGAAGAATCAGCCCCAGCATTTT. Residues: CASSTGKNQPQHF.

As to this clonotype: It may be a read error: a sequence one base away is much more abundant. The rearrangement links TRBV25-1 to TRBJ2-7; possibly TRBD2 for D (5 bases). Germline CDR1 MGHDK, CDR2 SYGVNS. This CDR3 region has 12 residues. This CDR3 reads CASSSGSYERYF. The CDR3 DNA is TGTGCCAGCAGTAGCGGCTCCTACGAGCGGTACTTC.

The V and J genes are TRBV7-3 and TRBJ2-1, with 14 positions matching TRBD2. The CDR3 has 16 residues. The trim removed 5 bases at V and 7 bases at J, leaving 7 bases unmatched. CDR1 is SGHTA, CDR2 FQGTGA, per germline. For the CDR3, the DNA is TGTGCCAGCAGCCCGACTAGCGGGGGGGAAGGGAATGAGCAGTTCTTC. Translation: CASSPTSGGEGNEQFF. Full variable domain (missing parts from reference TRBV7-3 and TRBJ2-1): GAGVSQTPSNKVTEKGKYVELRCDPISGHTALYWYRQSLGQGPEFLIYFQGTGAADDSGLPNDRFFAVRPEGSVSTLKIQRTERGDSAVYLCASSPTSGGEGNEQFFGPGTRLTVL.

Only a few counts were recorded for this clonotype. The chain links TRBV5-1 to TRBJ2-7, with 7 bases aligning to TRBD1. The CDR3 covers 15 residues. The germline CDR1 and CDR2 sequences are SGHRS and YFSETQ. V lost 2 bases, J lost 0 bases, and 5 bases stayed unmatched. This CDR3 reads CASSFITGASYEQYF. CDR3 nucleotide sequence: TGCGCCAGCAGCTTTATAACAGGGGCCTCCTACGAGCAGTACTTC.

This clonotype was counted between two and nine times. A read error may be the cause here, since a much bigger clone is one base away. The V and J genes are TRBV6-1 and TRBJ1-2, with D perhaps TRBD1 (5 bases). Germline CDR1 reads MNHNS; CDR2 reads SASEGT. The CDR3 has 14 residues. The CDR3 nucleotides are TGTGCCAGCAGTGAAATCGAGGGGAACTATGGCCACACCTTC. Encoded protein: CASSEIEGNYGHTF.

The V gene is TRBV20-1, the J gene TRBJ1-2; D is perhaps TRBD1 (5 bases). The CDR3 sequence is 14 residues long. Germline values: CDR1 DFQATT, CDR2 SNEGSKA (reference sequence). The ends were cut back, 4 bases at V and 4 bases at J, with 16 bases in the middle. This chain's CDR3 is CSATLQARSYGYTF. CDR3 DNA: TGCAGTGCTACACTACAGGCAAGAAGCTATGGCTACACCTTC.

The chain links TRBV7-2 to TRBJ1-2; 7 bases match TRBD1. The length of the CDR3 is 15 residues. CDR1 and CDR2 from the germline V gene are SGHTA and FQGNSA. The V and J ends lost 4 bases and 2 bases, in that order; junction bases with no gene match: 7. CDR3 amino acids: CASSSGQPGNYGYTF. CDR3 nucleotide sequence: TGTGCCAGCAGCTCGGGACAGCCTGGGAACTATGGCTACACCTTC.

This chain links TRBV20-1 with TRBJ2-1; tentatively, D is TRBD2 (5 bases). This CDR3 is 13 amino acids long. The V gene lost 5 bases and the J gene lost 3 bases, with 11 bases spanning the gap. From germline, CDR1 is DFQATT and CDR2 SNEGSKA (reference sequence). This CDR3 is CSASDGLYNEQFF. In DNA form, the CDR3 reads TGCAGTGCTTCAGATGGACTCTACAATGAGCAGTTCTTC.

This clonotype was found many times. The chain couples TRBV7-2 to TRBJ1-1; D is undetermined. Trimming pared 6 bases from V and 0 bases from J, leaving 5 bases between. The CDR3 is made up of 12 amino acids. Germline CDR1 SGHTA, CDR2 FQGNSA. CDR3 region: CASRFLNTEAFF. CDR3 sequence (DNA): TGTGCCAGCAGGTTCCTGAACACTGAAGCTTTCTTT.

Points on this clonotype: An end of the junction differs from the germline gene, which may be a read error. The chain has TRBV29-1 and TRBJ2-7; D assignment may be TRBD1 or TRBD2 (5 bases each). The length of the CDR3 is 16 residues. The germline V gene has CDR1 SQVTM and CDR2 ANQGSEA. CDR3 DNA sequence: TGCAGCGTTGACACCCGGGGCAGGGACGGTTCCTACGTGCAGTACTTC. Translation gives CSVDTRGRDGSYVQYF.

The rearrangement uses TRBV20-1 and TRBJ1-5; possibly TRBD1 for D (6 bases). Germline V gene sequence: CDR1 DFQATT, CDR2 SNEGSKA (reference sequence). V gave up 3 bases and J gave up 4 bases, with 16 bases separating them. This CDR3 has 15 residues. The CDR3 loop is CSASPLSRGNQPQHF. For the CDR3, the DNA is TGCAGTGCTAGCCCATTGTCTAGGGGGAATCAGCCCCAGCATTTT.

V is TRBV15 and J is TRBJ2-1; D not resolved. V was pared by 7 bases and J by 2 bases, with 15 bases between. The CDR3 consists of 15 residues. Germline CDR1 is LNHNV and CDR2 is YYDKDF (reference sequence). CDR3: CATNHRPSPYNEQFF. CDR3 DNA: TGTGCCACCAACCATAGACCAAGCCCCTACAATGAGCAGTTCTTC. Filled out from reference TRBV15 and TRBJ2-1, the complete variable domain reads DAMVIQNPRYQVTQFGKPVTLSCSQTLNHNVMYWYQQKSSQAPKLLFHYYDKDFNNEADTPDNFQSRRPNTSFCFLDIRSPGLGDTAMYLCATNHRPSPYNEQFFGPGTRLTVL.

This clonotype was seen repeatedly, ten times or more. This rearrangement joins TRBV5-1 to TRBJ1-1, with TRBD1 matching over 8 bases. The CDR3 extends over 16 amino acids. Germline assignment: CDR1 SGHRS and CDR2 YFSETQ. V was clipped by 3 bases and J by 0 bases; unmatched bases: 7. The CDR3 region is CASSYPGGRMNTEAFF. The CDR3 coding sequence is TGCGCCAGCAGCTACCCAGGGGGCAGGATGAACACTGAAGCTTTCTTT. Full variable domain (remainder filled in from reference TRBV5-1 and TRBJ1-1): KAGVTQTPRYLIKTRGQQVTLSCSPISGHRSVSWYQQTPGQGLQFLFEYFSETQRNKGNFPGRFSGRQFSNSRSEMNVSTLELGDSALYLCASSYPGGRMNTEAFFGQGTRLTVV.

This clonotype was seen only a few times. This sequence may be a read error, since a much larger clone differs from it by one base. The genes are TRBV5-1 and TRBJ2-1; tentatively, D is TRBD1 or TRBD2 (6 bases each). Looked up from germline, CDR1 is SGHRS and CDR2 is YFSETQ. The CDR3 contains 14 residues. The CDR3 is CASSLDTGANGQFF. In DNA, the CDR3 is TGCGCCAGCAGCTTGGATACGGGGGCGAATGGGCAGTTCTTC. Together with reference TRBV5-1 and TRBJ2-1, the CDR3 gives the full variable domain: KAGVTQTPRYLIKTRGQQVTLSCSPISGHRSVSWYQQTPGQGLQFLFEYFSETQRNKGNFPGRFSGRQFSNSRSEMNVSTLELGDSALYLCASSLDTGANGQFFGPGTRLTVL.